Listed here is a single T cell receptor beta chain. The CDR3 end shows no conserved phenylalanine or tryptophan, and so a read error is likely. The data belong to a study of tumor-infiltrating lymphocytes in primary liver carcinoma. Background on the study: Staged T1-T3 N0M0, the tumors had sizes that ranged from about 4.2 to 10 cm across.

Investigators took RNA and DNA out together from about 21-30 mg of unsorted bulk tissue. From around 0.5 ug of total RNA, TCR beta-specific cDNA was reverse-transcribed using a constant-region primer. The TCR beta library was amplified through three nested multiplex PCR rounds in a modified ARM-PCR procedure. Primers for the first two PCR rounds were TRBV1-TRBV30 forward primers and a C-beta reverse primer (approximately 9 cycles per round). One entry per CDR3 protein results from TCRdb running MiXCR on the multiplex PCR reads. The sample includes roughly 50,000 distinct CDR3 sequences, over 70% of them seen just once. This CDR3 comprises 13 residues. CDR1 is SGHAT and CDR2 is FQNNGV in the germline V gene.

This TCR was recovered from a man in his forties with primary liver carcinoma and hepatitis B virus infection. The sequenced sample consisted of liver tumor tissue from sampling region 2. Regarding subset: tumor region T2, inferior pole. The rearrangement links TRBV11-2 to TRBJ2-5; D unclear. The DNA for the CDR3 is TGTGTCAGCAGCTTAGATTTTCTGGGGACCCAGTACTAC. Translating gives CVSSLDFLGTQYY.